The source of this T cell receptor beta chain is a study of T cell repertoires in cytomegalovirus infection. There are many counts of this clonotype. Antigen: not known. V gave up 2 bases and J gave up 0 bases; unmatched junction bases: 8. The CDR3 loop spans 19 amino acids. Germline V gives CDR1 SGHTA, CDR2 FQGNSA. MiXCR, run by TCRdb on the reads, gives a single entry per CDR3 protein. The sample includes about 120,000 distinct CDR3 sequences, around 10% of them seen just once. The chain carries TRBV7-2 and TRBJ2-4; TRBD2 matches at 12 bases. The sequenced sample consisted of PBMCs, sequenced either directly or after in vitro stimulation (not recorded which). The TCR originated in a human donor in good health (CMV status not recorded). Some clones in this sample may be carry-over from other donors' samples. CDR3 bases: TGTGCCAGCAGCTTAAGTTCCACTAGCGGGAGGCTAGCCAAAAACATTCAGTACTTC. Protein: CASSLSSTSGRLAKNIQYF.